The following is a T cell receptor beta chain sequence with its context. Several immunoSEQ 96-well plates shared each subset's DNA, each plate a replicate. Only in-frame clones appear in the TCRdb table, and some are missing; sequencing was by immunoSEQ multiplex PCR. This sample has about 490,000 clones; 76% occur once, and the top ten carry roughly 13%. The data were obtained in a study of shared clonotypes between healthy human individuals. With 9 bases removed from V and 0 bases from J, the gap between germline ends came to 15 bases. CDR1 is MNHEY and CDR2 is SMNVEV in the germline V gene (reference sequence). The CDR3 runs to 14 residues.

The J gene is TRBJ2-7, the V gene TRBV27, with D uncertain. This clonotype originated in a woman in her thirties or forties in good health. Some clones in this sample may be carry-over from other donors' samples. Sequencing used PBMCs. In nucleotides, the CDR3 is TGTGCCAGTCGACCAGACTTCAGCTCCTACGAGCAGTACTTC. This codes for CASRPDFSSYEQYF.